The 18 T cell receptor beta chains listed next were all sequenced from one sample in a study of beta chain features in type 1 diabetes. The authors reverse transcribed all of the isolated RNA, so sequencing captured expressed TCRB transcripts. TCRdb's table, derived via immunoSEQ multiplex PCR, lists solely in-frame clones and lacks some. The sample contains around 170,000 clones, approximately 9.9% of which appear only once. Source material: central memory CD4+ T cells from blood. Source of these receptors: a woman aged 18 to 35 in good health.

This clone was seen only a few times. This sequence joins TRBV6-1 and TRBJ1-5; D gene ambiguous. The CDR3 has 15 residues. Germline V gives CDR1 MNHNS, CDR2 SASEGT. V gave up 8 bases and J gave up 6 bases, with 20 bases separating them. CDR3: CASGEGLGVAQPQHF. The DNA for the CDR3 is TGTGCCAGCGGGGAGGGTTTAGGAGTTGCTCAGCCCCAGCATTTT.

The rearrangement joins TRBV2 to TRBJ2-7, with TRBD1 identical over 9 bases. The germline V gene encodes CDR1 SNHLY and CDR2 FYNNEI. There are 15 residues in the CDR3. With 6 bases clipped from V and 0 bases from J, the junction kept 6 bases outside the gene matches. The CDR3 spells CASRLGGQGSYEQYF. The DNA of the CDR3 is TGTGCCAGCAGATTGGGGGGACAGGGCTCCTACGAGCAGTACTTC.

Many counts were recorded for this clone. The chain links TRBV18 to TRBJ2-7; 7 bases are a match to TRBD2. The CDR3 is 15 amino acids. Germline V gene lookup returns CDR1 KGHSH and CDR2 LQKENI. V gave up 6 bases and J gave up 2 bases; unmatched junction bases: 10. The CDR3 is CASSPGGLRTYEQYF. CDR3 DNA: TGTGCCAGCTCCCCGGGGGGACTTAGGACCTACGAGCAGTACTTC.

The chain has TRBV2 and TRBJ1-1, with 7 bases aligning to TRBD1. The germline V gene has CDR1 SNHLY and CDR2 FYNNEI. The ends lost 5 bases at V and 0 bases at J; junction bases unmatched: 6. The CDR3 loop spans 15 amino acids. DNA for the CDR3: TGTGCCAGCAGTTTAGGGCAGGGGGTGAACACTGAAGCTTTCTTT. Translation gives CASSLGQGVNTEAFF. Supplemented by reference TRBV2 and TRBJ1-1, the full variable domain reads EPEVTQTPSHQVTQMGQEVILRCVPISNHLYFYWYRQILGQKVEFLVSFYNNEISEKSEIFDDQFSVERPDGSNFTLKIRSTKLEDSAMYFCASSLGQGVNTEAFFGQGTRLTVV.

The chain links TRBV6-5 to TRBJ2-1, with 12 bases fitting TRBD2. Trimming cost V 5 bases and J 5 bases; bases outside gene matches: 4. Germline CDR1 is MNHEY and CDR2 is SVGAGI. The CDR3 runs to 15 residues. DNA of the CDR3: TGTGCCAGCAGTAGTGGACTAGCGGGACACAATGAGCAGTTCTTC. Its translation: CASSSGLAGHNEQFF.

This clone was seen more than once but under ten times. The junction departs from the called germline gene at one end, perhaps through a read error. The chain joins TRBV4-1 to TRBJ2-1; no reliable D call. Germline V gene sequence: CDR1 MGHRA, CDR2 YSYEKL. This CDR3 has 12 residues. The CDR3 region is CASSQVSSEQFF. Written as DNA, the CDR3 is TGTGCCAGCAGCCAAGTGAGTTCGGAGCAGTTCTTC.

V is TRBV19 and J is TRBJ2-2, with a possible D match to TRBD2 (6 bases). The length of the CDR3 is 14 residues. V dropped 0 bases and J dropped 4 bases, with 6 bases sitting between them. The germline V gene encodes CDR1 LNHDA and CDR2 SQIVND (reference sequence). The CDR3 spells CASSIEGGTGELFF. The CDR3 DNA reads TGTGCCAGTAGTATAGAGGGGGGCACCGGGGAGCTGTTTTTT. The full variable domain, rest sourced from reference TRBV19 and TRBJ2-2, is DGGITQSPKYLFRKEGQNVTLSCEQNLNHDAMYWYRQDPGQGLRLIYYSQIVNDFQKGDIAEGYSVSREKKESFPLTVTSAQKNPTAFYLCASSIEGGTGELFFGEGSRLTVL.

This clone has just a few counts. The chain has TRBV28 and TRBJ2-1; 10 nucleotides match TRBD1. V gave up 4 bases and J gave up 2 bases; unmatched junction bases: 5. The CDR3 length is 16 residues. Germline V gene data show CDR1 as MDHEN and CDR2 as SYDVKM. This chain's CDR3 is CASSSLGTGAYNEQFF. Written as DNA, the CDR3 is TGTGCCAGCAGTTCCCTCGGGACAGGGGCCTACAATGAGCAGTTCTTC.

This chain joins TRBV7-2 and TRBJ1-4; 9 positions agree with TRBD1. Trimming cost V 5 bases and J 8 bases; bases outside gene matches: 12. The CDR3 contains 16 residues. CDR1 and CDR2 (germline): SGHTA, FQGNSA. The CDR3 loop is CASSLDRGGGEEKLFF. The CDR3 nucleotides are TGTGCCAGCAGCCTGGACAGGGGAGGAGGGGAGGAAAAACTGTTTTTT.

The CDR3 DNA sequence: TGTGCCAGCAGCCTGACAGACAGGAACACTGAAGCTTTCTTT. Protein sequence: CASSLTDRNTEAFF. The chain uses TRBV7-2 and TRBJ1-1; TRBD1 might be the D (5 bases). Germline lookup yields CDR1 SGHTA and CDR2 FQGNSA. The CDR3 has 14 residues. The V end was cut by 5 bases, the J end by 1 base, with 11 bases between.

The sample holds a few counts of this clone. The genes are TRBV29-1 and TRBJ1-2; a weak D match, TRBD1 (5 bases). Germline lookup yields CDR1 SQVTM and CDR2 ANQGSEA. V lost 2 bases and J 3 bases, leaving 10 bases between the germline ends. The CDR3 length is 13 residues. In nucleotides, the CDR3 is TGCAGCGTTGAATGGACATCCGACTATGGCTACACCTTC. This codes for CSVEWTSDYGYTF. The full variable domain, completed using reference TRBV29-1 and TRBJ1-2, is SAVISQKPSRDICQRGTSLTIQCQVDSQVTMMFWYRQQPGQSLTLIATANQGSEATYESGFVIDKFPISRPNLTFSTLTVSNMSPEDSSIYLCSVEWTSDYGYTFGSGTRLTVV.

This clone came up a few times. The gene calls are TRBV11-2 and TRBJ2-1; 13 bases align to TRBD2. Germline V gene lookup returns CDR1 SGHAT and CDR2 FQNNGV. This CDR3 is 15 amino acids long. V dropped 5 bases and J dropped 6; count of bases not matched to a gene: 4. The CDR3 loop is CASSQRLAGGNEQFF. CDR3 bases: TGTGCCAGCAGCCAGAGACTAGCGGGGGGCAATGAGCAGTTCTTC.

At least ten counts were recorded for this clone. This chain joins TRBV28 and TRBJ1-1; 7 nucleotides match TRBD1. The trim removed 4 bases at V and 7 bases at J, leaving 3 bases unmatched. The CDR3 contains 12 residues. The germline V gene encodes CDR1 MDHEN and CDR2 SYDVKM. CDR3 residues: CASSSGQIEAFF. DNA for the CDR3: TGTGCCAGCAGTTCGGGACAGATTGAAGCTTTCTTT.

This clone was seen a handful of times. The chain has TRBV7-9 and TRBJ2-1; 7 bases agree with TRBD2. V lost 8 bases to trimming and J lost 2 bases; unmatched junction nucleotides: 9. Germline V gene lookup returns CDR1 SEHNR and CDR2 FQNEAQ (reference sequence). The CDR3 consists of 15 residues. The CDR3 loop reads CASDFAGDTYNEQFF. CDR3 coding DNA: TGTGCCAGCGATTTTGCGGGAGACACCTACAATGAGCAGTTCTTC.

This clone was found a few times. The chain carries TRBV5-4 and TRBJ1-2; TRBD1 is a possible D gene (5 bases). Trimming removed 1 base from V and 4 bases from J, with 14 bases in between. CDR3 length equals 15 residues. CDR1 is SGHNT and CDR2 is YYREEE in the germline V gene (reference sequence). This CDR3 is CASSLRETEPYGYTF. CDR3 nucleotides: TGTGCCAGCAGCTTGCGGGAGACAGAACCCTATGGCTACACCTTC.

The gene calls are TRBV19 and TRBJ2-7; 8 bases align to TRBD1. Germline V lookup: CDR1 LNHDA, CDR2 SQIVND (reference sequence). CDR3 length: 16 amino acids. Trimming cost V 0 bases and J 3 bases; bases outside gene matches: 7. The CDR3 sequence is CASSIESSGTGYEQYF. DNA of the CDR3: TGTGCCAGTAGTATAGAGAGCTCCGGGACAGGCTACGAGCAGTACTTC.

This sequence joins TRBV29-1 and TRBJ1-2; D remains ambiguous. The CDR3 sequence is 12 residues long. The germline CDR1 and CDR2 sequences are SQVTM and ANQGSEA. V was trimmed by 5 bases and J by 4 bases, leaving 11 bases between them. The CDR3: CSVNRVGYGYTF. CDR3 nucleotide sequence: TGCAGCGTTAATCGGGTGGGCTATGGCTACACCTTC.

The rearrangement uses TRBV7-3 and TRBJ1-1; 9 bases agree with TRBD1. In germline, CDR1 is SGHTA, CDR2 FQGTGA. This CDR3 has 16 amino acids. V gave up 6 bases and J gave up 0 bases; unmatched junction bases: 8. CDR3 bases: TGTGCCAGCAGTCTACAGGGGGCTAGGATGAACACTGAAGCTTTCTTT. Translation: CASSLQGARMNTEAFF.